The source of this T cell receptor (beta chain) is a study of technical replicates of blood from several donors. The CDR3 loop spans 15 amino acids. V dropped 0 bases and J dropped 5 bases, with 12 bases sitting between them. The germline V gene encodes CDR1 SGDLS and CDR2 YYNGEE. Data came from immunoSEQ multiplex PCR; TCRdb stores just in-frame clones and leaves some out. The profile shows 100,000 or so clones, 95% of them singletons. The source is a human donor in good health. Source material: T cells isolated from PBMCs. The chain has TRBV9 and TRBJ1-5; D ambiguous. This CDR3 is CASSVVPGPDQPQHF. Written as DNA, the CDR3 is TGTGCCAGCAGCGTAGTCCCAGGTCCTGATCAGCCCCAGCATTTT.